This T cell receptor beta chain was captured in a study of post-analysis software for immune sequencing data. Across the whole study: Disease trajectories encompassed relapsing-remitting, secondary progressive and progressive-relapsing multiple sclerosis. The study's findings and limits: Analysis by F measure revealed that same-batch samples clustered strongly together. Those with multiple sclerosis, the patient group, showed significantly lower normalized Chao1 diversity than controls. TRBV segments more frequent in patients than in controls numbered about five and included TRBV5-6, TRBV5-1 and TRBV20-1.

Included in the TCR beta cDNA libraries were unique molecular identifiers. Input amounts of roughly 0.85 to 11 million T cells were used. These gave roughly 500,000 cDNA molecules, so each molecule approximated one T cell. A single record per CDR3 protein comes from TCRdb applying MiXCR to the PCR reads. The sample includes hundreds of thousands of distinct CDR3 sequences, about 32% of them seen just once. About this clonotype itself: No antigen is known for it.

CDR1 is KGHDR, CDR2 SFDVKD, per germline. Germline trimming cut 5 bases from V and 8 bases from J; bases unmatched to any gene: 10. There are 15 residues in the CDR3. This chain links TRBV24-1 with TRBJ2-1; 8 positions match TRBD1. The TCR originated in a girl between 10 and 17 years old with multiple sclerosis. Sequenced input: blood. CDR3 sequence (DNA): TGTGCCACCAGTGCACGGACAGGGCGCGGCGATGAGCAGTTCTTC. Residues: CATSARTGRGDEQFF.